The 7 T cell receptor beta chains below come from one sample, sequenced in a study of blood T cell repertoires in COVID-19. The data were produced by immunoSEQ multiplex PCR, yet TCRdb's version contains in-frame clones alone and is incomplete. Here the sample spans about 360,000 clones, 70% to 90% being singletons. Sequencing used PBMCs or T cells enriched from blood (not recorded which). Receptors originate from a man aged 40-50 years in a cohort exposed to, infected with or recovered from COVID-19 (not recorded which).

In this sample, this clone turned up a few times. The chain is built from TRBV19 and TRBJ1-1; unclear D gene. Germline loops: CDR1 LNHDA, CDR2 SQIVND (reference sequence). The ends were cut back, 4 bases at V and 0 bases at J, with 9 bases in the middle. The CDR3 sequence is 14 residues long. The CDR3 bases are TGTGCCAGTAGTACCCGCGCGGTGAACACTGAAGCTTTCTTT. This sequence encodes CASSTRAVNTEAFF.

The chain links TRBV14 to TRBJ1-2; D may be TRBD1 (5 bases). CDR1 and CDR2 from the germline V gene are SGHDN and FVKESK. The V gene lost 0 bases and the J gene lost 6 bases, with 8 bases spanning the gap. This CDR3 has 13 amino acids. The CDR3 reads CASSQEAGHGYTF. CDR3 DNA sequence: TGTGCCAGCAGCCAAGAGGCGGGACATGGCTACACCTTC.

The chain carries TRBV7-3 and TRBJ2-1; 10 bases match TRBD2. J was trimmed by 8 bases and V by 3 bases; bases with no gene match: 4. CDR3 size: 14 residues. The germline V gene has CDR1 SGHTA and CDR2 FQGTGA. The CDR3, as DNA: TGTGCCAGCAGCTTCGCCGGGACTAGCGATGAGCAGTTCTTC. It translates to CASSFAGTSDEQFF.

This rearrangement joins TRBV3-1 (or the pseudogene TRBV3-2) to TRBJ1-2, with 10 nucleotides matching TRBD1. The CDR3 loop spans 15 amino acids. Germline V gene sequence: CDR1 LGHDT, CDR2 YNNKEL (reference sequence). The V gene end was trimmed by 4 bases and the J gene end by 4 bases; junction bases not matched to a gene: 6. The CDR3 region is CASSPLTGGGYGYTF. CDR3 DNA sequence: TGTGCCAGCAGCCCACTGACAGGGGGCGGCTATGGCTACACCTTC.

The rearrangement links TRBV28 to TRBJ2-2, with 7 bases identical to TRBD2. Per germline, CDR1 MDHEN and CDR2 SYDVKM. V shed 3 bases and J 5 bases; nucleotides not matched to a gene: 3. CDR3 length: 14 amino acids. The CDR3 DNA is TGTGCCAGCAGTTTTTCACTAGCGACCGGGGAGCTGTTTTTT. This sequence encodes CASSFSLATGELFF. Looking up the rest from reference TRBV28 and TRBJ2-2 gives the full variable domain: DVKVTQSSRYLVKRTGEKVFLECVQDMDHENMFWYRQDPGLGLRLIYFSYDVKMKEKGDIPEGYSVSREKKERFSLILESASTNQTSMYLCASSFSLATGELFFGEGSRLTVL.

The V call is TRBV18, the J call TRBJ2-7; 11 bases align to TRBD2. This CDR3 contains 15 residues. From germline, CDR1 is KGHSH and CDR2 LQKENI. V trimming: 3 bases; J trimming: 0 bases; junction bases outside the gene matches: 1. DNA of the CDR3: TGTGCCAGCTCACCGACTAGCGGGGTCTCCTACGAGCAGTACTTC. Translating it yields CASSPTSGVSYEQYF.

The J gene is TRBJ2-7, the V gene TRBV6-1; 7 bases line up with TRBD1. The CDR3 runs to 15 residues. V lost 5 bases to trimming and J lost 1 base; unmatched junction nucleotides: 8. The germline CDR1 and CDR2 sequences are MNHNS and SASEGT. In DNA form, the CDR3 reads TGTGCCAGCAGTCCCGGGACAGCCCAATCCTACGAGCAGTACTTC. Translated, it gives CASSPGTAQSYEQYF.